The clone carrying this TCR beta chain has a single count. The data stem from a study of blood T cell repertoires in COVID-19. Whole-study context: COVID-19 samples collected from the United States, Italy and Spain covered acute and convalescent phases. In each case, the material was cDNA or gDNA derived from T cells, B-cell-depleted T cells, or PBMCs.

Profiling relied on immunoSEQ multiplex PCR, and the TCRdb table lists in-frame clones only, not all of them. The sample carries 210,000 or so clones, 75% to 90% recorded once. The CDR3 sequence is 13 residues long. V lost 1 base, J lost 13 bases, and 14 bases lay in between. CDR1 is LGHNT, CDR2 FRNRAP, per germline. The chain couples TRBV12-5 to TRBJ2-1; perhaps TRBD2 as D (6 bases). The receptor was derived from a middle-aged man with acute or convalescent COVID-19. Input material: peripheral blood. The chain's CDR3 is CASGLDGTGVQFF. For the CDR3, the DNA is TGTGCTAGTGGTTTGGATGGAACGGGGGTTCAGTTCTTC. The full variable domain, in which reference TRBV12-5 and TRBJ2-1 provide the parts outside the CDR3, is DARVTQTPRHKVTEMGQEVTMRCQPILGHNTVFWYRQTMMQGLELLAYFRNRAPLDDSGMPKDRFSAEMPDATLATLKIQPSEPRDSAVYFCASGLDGTGVQFFGPGTRLTVL.